The T cell receptor beta chain described here comes from a study of T cell clonotyping in hematopoietic cell transplantation. V lost 4 bases and J lost 9, with 12 bases in between. CDR3 length: 12 residues. Germline assignment: CDR1 SGDLS and CDR2 YYNGEE. The method was immunoSEQ multiplex PCR; TCRdb's version includes in-frame clones alone and lacks a portion of them. In the table there are several thousand clones, roughly 89% of which are singletons. Recipient blood drawn about 28 days pretransplant and days 30, 100, 180 after. This receptor was identified in a female patient aged 40 to 55 who had an allogeneic stem cell transplant from a related donor, so the T cells may come from the graft donor. Some clones in this sample may be carry-over from other donors' samples. The sample was peripheral blood mononuclear cells, taken 100 days after allogeneic stem cell transplant. The V gene is TRBV9, the J gene TRBJ2-3; perhaps TRBD2 as D (5 bases). The CDR3 bases are TGTGCCAGCAGCCCGCAACTAGTGACGCAGTATTTT. The encoded protein is CASSPQLVTQYF.